The TCR beta chain described here comes from a study of control samples from healthy donors and cancer patients. Assay: immunoSEQ multiplex PCR; the TCRdb copy retains only in-frame clones and omits some. The sample table sets out 150,000 to 200,000 clones. Per germline, CDR1 LNHDA and CDR2 SQIVND (reference sequence). The CDR3 is 15 amino acids. The V end was cut by 2 bases, the J end by 2 bases, with 10 bases between. The sequenced material came from blood. The clonotype was recovered from a woman aged 25 to 39 in good health. J is TRBJ1-5 and V is TRBV19; no clear D. In nucleotides, the CDR3 is TGTGCCAGTAGTATACAGGATGGGGGCAATCAGCCCCAGCATTTT. Its protein is CASSIQDGGNQPQHF.